Presented here are 8 T cell receptor beta chains from one specimen sequenced in a study of blood T cell repertoires in COVID-19. Sequenced by immunoSEQ multiplex PCR; TCRdb stores in-frame clones only, minus some. The sample carries 470,000 or so clones, 75% to 90% recorded once. Sample: peripheral blood. The source is a human donor in a cohort sampled during active COVID-19.

This chain uses TRBV7-2 with TRBJ2-1; D is possibly TRBD2 (5 bases). Germline CDR1 is SGHTA and CDR2 is FQGNSA. The CDR3 length is 15 residues. Trimming cost V 1 base and J 6 bases, with 13 bases left between them. CDR3 protein: CASSLVSNEGNEQFF. Here the CDR3 DNA reads TGTGCCAGCAGCTTAGTGTCTAACGAGGGCAATGAGCAGTTCTTC.

The chain is built from TRBV5-1 and TRBJ1-2; TRBD1 agrees at 9 bases. CDR3 length equals 14 residues. The germline CDR1 and CDR2 sequences are SGHRS and YFSETQ. J gave up 4 bases and V 4 bases, and 5 bases lay outside the gene matches. The CDR3 nucleotides read TGCGCCAGCAGCGCCCCGGGACAGGGCTATGGCTACACCTTC. This translates into CASSAPGQGYGYTF.

This chain connects TRBV12-3 or TRBV12-4 to TRBJ2-3, with 7 bases matching TRBD1. The CDR3 has 12 residues. The J segment lost 8 bases and the V segment lost 5 bases, leaving 4 bases of the junction unmatched. CDR3 DNA sequence: TGTGCCAGCAGTGTACAGGGGAGTACGCAGTATTTT. It yields the protein CASSVQGSTQYF.

The CDR3 DNA is TGTGCCAGCAGTTTATTGGTGGGGGGGTTGCTTGGCTATGGCTACACCTTC. This gives the protein CASSLLVGGLLGYGYTF. This chain links TRBV28 with TRBJ1-2, with TRBD1 as a possible D gene (5 bases). This CDR3 region has 17 residues. Germline V CDR1 and CDR2: MDHEN, SYDVKM. Trimming removed 1 base at V and 4 bases at J, with 19 bases between.

The rearrangement uses TRBV19 and TRBJ2-2; 8 bases agree with TRBD2. Germline V gene sequence: CDR1 LNHDA, CDR2 SQIVND (reference sequence). Unmatched junction bases numbered 2, after V lost 1 base and J lost 4 bases. CDR3 length equals 15 residues. DNA for the CDR3: TGTGCCAGTAGTATAGCTAGCGGGTCCACCGGGGAGCTGTTTTTT. Translation gives CASSIASGSTGELFF.

In DNA, the CDR3 is TGTGCCAGCAGCCTGGACAGTAGCTCCTACGAGCAGTACTTC. Translated: CASSLDSSSYEQYF. This sequence joins TRBV5-4 and TRBJ2-7, with a weak D call TRBD1 (6 bases). The CDR3 covers 14 residues. V lost 4 bases and J lost 0, with 11 bases in between. Germline values: CDR1 SGHNT, CDR2 YYREEE (reference sequence).

The chain carries TRBV6-5 and TRBJ1-1; 8 positions match TRBD1. V trimming: 6 bases; J trimming: 10 bases; junction bases outside the gene matches: 4. CDR3 size: 11 residues. In germline, CDR1 is MNHEY, CDR2 SVGAGI. The CDR3 DNA reads TGTGCCAGCAGGCGACAGGGGAGAGCTTTCTTT. Translating gives CASRRQGRAFF.

V usage is TRBV9 and J usage is TRBJ2-1, with 7 bases aligning to TRBD2. The length of the CDR3 is 16 residues. The germline CDR1 and CDR2 sequences are SGDLS and YYNGEE. The junction had 6 bases not matched to a gene; V was cut back by 1 base and J by 2 bases. The CDR3: CASSVRRTSPYNEQFF. In DNA form, the CDR3 reads TGTGCCAGCAGCGTAAGAAGGACTAGTCCCTACAATGAGCAGTTCTTC.